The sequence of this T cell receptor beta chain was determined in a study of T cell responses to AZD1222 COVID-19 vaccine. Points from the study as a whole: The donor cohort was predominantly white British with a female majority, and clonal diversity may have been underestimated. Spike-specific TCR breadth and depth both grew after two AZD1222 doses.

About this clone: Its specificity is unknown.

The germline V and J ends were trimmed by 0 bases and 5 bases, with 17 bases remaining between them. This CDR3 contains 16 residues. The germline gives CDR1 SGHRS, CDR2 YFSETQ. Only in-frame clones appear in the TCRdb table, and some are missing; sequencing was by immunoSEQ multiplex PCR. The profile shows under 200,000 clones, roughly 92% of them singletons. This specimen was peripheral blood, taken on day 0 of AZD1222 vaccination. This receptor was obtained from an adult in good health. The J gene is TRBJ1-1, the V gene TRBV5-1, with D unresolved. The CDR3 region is CASSLDMNTGGTEAFF. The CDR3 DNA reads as TGCGCCAGCAGCTTGGATATGAACACTGGAGGGACTGAAGCTTTCTTT.